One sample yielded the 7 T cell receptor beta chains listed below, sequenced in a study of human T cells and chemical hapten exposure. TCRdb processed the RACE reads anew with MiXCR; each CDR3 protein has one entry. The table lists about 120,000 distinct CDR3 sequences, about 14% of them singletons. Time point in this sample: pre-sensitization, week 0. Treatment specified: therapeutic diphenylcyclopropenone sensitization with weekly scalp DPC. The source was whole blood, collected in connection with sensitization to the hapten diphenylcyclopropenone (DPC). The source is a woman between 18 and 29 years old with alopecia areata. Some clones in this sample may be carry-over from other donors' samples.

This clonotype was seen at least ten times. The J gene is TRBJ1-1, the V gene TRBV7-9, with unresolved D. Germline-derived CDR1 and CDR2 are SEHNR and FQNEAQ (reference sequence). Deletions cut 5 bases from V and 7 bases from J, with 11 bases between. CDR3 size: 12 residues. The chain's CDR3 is CASSKDAVEAFF. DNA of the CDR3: TGTGCCAGCAGCAAGGATGCGGTTGAAGCTTTCTTT. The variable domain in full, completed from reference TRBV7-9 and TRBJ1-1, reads DTGVSQNPRHKITKRGQNVTFRCDPISEHNRLYWYRQTLGQGPEFLTYFQNEAQLEKSRLLSDRFSAERPKGSFSTLEIQRTEQGDSAMYLCASSKDAVEAFFGQGTRLTVV.

The CDR3 region is CASCSYGTGGVGNTIYF. CDR3 in DNA: TGTGCCAGCTGTTCGTATGGGACAGGGGGCGTGGGAAACACCATATATTTT. V is TRBV6-6 and J is TRBJ1-3; 12 bases fit TRBD1. Germline trimming cut 8 bases from V and 4 bases from J; bases unmatched to any gene: 12. Germline V gives CDR1 MNHNY, CDR2 SVGAGI (reference sequence). The CDR3 is 17 amino acids.

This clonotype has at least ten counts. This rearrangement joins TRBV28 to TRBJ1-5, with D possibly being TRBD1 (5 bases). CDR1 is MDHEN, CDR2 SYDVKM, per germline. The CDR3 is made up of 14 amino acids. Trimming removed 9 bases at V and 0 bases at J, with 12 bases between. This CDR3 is CASHDSFSNQPQHF. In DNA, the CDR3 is TGTGCCAGTCACGACAGCTTTAGCAATCAGCCCCAGCATTTT. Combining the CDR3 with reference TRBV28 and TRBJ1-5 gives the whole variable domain DVKVTQSSRYLVKRTGEKVFLECVQDMDHENMFWYRQDPGLGLRLIYFSYDVKMKEKGDIPEGYSVSREKKERFSLILESASTNQTSMYLCASHDSFSNQPQHFGDGTRLSIL.

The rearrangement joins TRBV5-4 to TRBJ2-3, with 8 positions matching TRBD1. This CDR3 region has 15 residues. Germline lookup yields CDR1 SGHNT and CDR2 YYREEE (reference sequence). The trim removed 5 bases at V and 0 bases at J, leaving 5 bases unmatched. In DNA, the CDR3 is TGTGCCAGCAGTTACTGGACAGGGAGCACAGATACGCAGTATTTT. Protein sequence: CASSYWTGSTDTQYF.

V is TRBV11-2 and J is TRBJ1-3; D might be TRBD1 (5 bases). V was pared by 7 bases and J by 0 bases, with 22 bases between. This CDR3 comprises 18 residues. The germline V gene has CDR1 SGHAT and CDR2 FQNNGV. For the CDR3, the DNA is TGTGCCAGCAACGAGGGGAGGGGCGCACTCAGCTCTGGAAACACCATATATTTT. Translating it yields CASNEGRGALSSGNTIYF. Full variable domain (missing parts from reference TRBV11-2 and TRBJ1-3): EAGVAQSPRYKIIEKRQSVAFWCNPISGHATLYWYQQILGQGPKLLIQFQNNGVVDDSQLPKDRFSAERLKGVDSTLKIQPAKLEDSAVYLCASNEGRGALSSGNTIYFGEGSWLTVV.

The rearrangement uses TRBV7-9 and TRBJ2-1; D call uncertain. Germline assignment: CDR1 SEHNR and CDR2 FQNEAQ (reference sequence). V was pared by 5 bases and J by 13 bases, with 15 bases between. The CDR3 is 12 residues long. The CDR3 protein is CASSPPFRDQFF. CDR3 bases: TGTGCCAGCAGCCCCCCCTTTAGGGATCAGTTCTTC.

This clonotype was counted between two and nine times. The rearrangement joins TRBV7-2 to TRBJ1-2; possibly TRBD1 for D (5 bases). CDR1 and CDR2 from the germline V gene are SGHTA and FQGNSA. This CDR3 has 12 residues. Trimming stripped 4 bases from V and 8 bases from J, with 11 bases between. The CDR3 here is CASSSGTNGYTF. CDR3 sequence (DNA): TGTGCCAGCAGCTCCGGGACGAACGGCTACACCTTC.